Listed here are 3 T cell receptor beta chains from one sample, sequenced in a study of blood T cell repertoires in COVID-19. Some clones are missing from TCRdb's copy, which holds only in-frame ones; the method was immunoSEQ multiplex PCR. Altogether hundreds of thousands of clones are present, about nine tenths being singletons, with the ten largest covering around 5.7%. Sequenced input: peripheral blood. The source of these receptors is a man older than 75 with acute or convalescent COVID-19.

The rearrangement uses TRBV11-2 and TRBJ2-7, with 9 bases matching TRBD2. The J segment lost 5 bases and the V segment lost 5 bases, leaving 7 bases of the junction unmatched. The CDR3 runs 14 residues. Per germline, CDR1 SGHAT and CDR2 FQNNGV. CDR3 sequence: CASSTPGLAHEQYV. DNA for the CDR3: TGTGCCAGCAGCACCCCGGGACTAGCTCACGAGCAGTACGTC.

The chain has TRBV29-1 and TRBJ1-5; 7 bases are a match to TRBD1. Looked up from germline, CDR1 is SQVTM and CDR2 is ANQGSEA. The CDR3 is made up of 12 amino acids. With V trimmed by 6 bases and J by 5 bases, 4 bases remained unmatched. CDR3 residues: CSVGTVDQPQHF. In DNA form, the CDR3 reads TGCAGCGTCGGGACAGTCGATCAGCCCCAGCATTTT.

The sample holds one count of this clone. The chain couples TRBV27 to TRBJ1-1; TRBD1 matches 7 bases. The germline gives CDR1 MNHEY, CDR2 SMNVEV (reference sequence). Trimming at V came to 7 bases and at J to 4 bases, leaving 12 bases not matched to a gene. There are 15 residues in the CDR3. Here the CDR3 reads CASTLGNRGLTEAFF. Here the CDR3 DNA reads TGTGCCAGCACCCTGGGGAACAGGGGACTCACTGAAGCTTTCTTT.